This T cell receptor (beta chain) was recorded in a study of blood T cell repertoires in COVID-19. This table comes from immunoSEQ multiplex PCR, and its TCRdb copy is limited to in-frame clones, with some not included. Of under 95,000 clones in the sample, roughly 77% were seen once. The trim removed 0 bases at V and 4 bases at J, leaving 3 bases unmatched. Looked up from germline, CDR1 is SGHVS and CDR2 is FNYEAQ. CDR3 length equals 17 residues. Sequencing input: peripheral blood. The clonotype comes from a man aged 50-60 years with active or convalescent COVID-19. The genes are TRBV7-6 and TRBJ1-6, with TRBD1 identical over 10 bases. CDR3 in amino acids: CASSLARDRGYNSPLHF. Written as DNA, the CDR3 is TGTGCCAGCAGCTTAGCCCGGGACAGGGGTTATAATTCACCCCTCCACTTT.